This entry features one TCR beta chain sequence. This entry comes from a study of technical replicates of blood from several donors. CDR1 and CDR2 (germline): SNHLY, FYNNEI. The V and J ends lost 10 bases and 3 bases, in that order; junction bases with no gene match: 9. The CDR3 has 13 amino acids. Sequencing was performed with immunoSEQ multiplex PCR; in TCRdb, only in-frame clones are kept and a portion is missing. Among over 50,000 clones listed, roughly 97% were seen once. The chain couples TRBV2 to TRBJ2-7; 7 bases map to TRBD1. Sequences were obtained from T cells isolated from PBMCs. This receptor was taken from a human donor in good health. Here the CDR3 reads CAIETGIGYEQYF. CDR3 nucleotide sequence: TGTGCCATCGAGACAGGGATTGGCTACGAGCAGTACTTC.